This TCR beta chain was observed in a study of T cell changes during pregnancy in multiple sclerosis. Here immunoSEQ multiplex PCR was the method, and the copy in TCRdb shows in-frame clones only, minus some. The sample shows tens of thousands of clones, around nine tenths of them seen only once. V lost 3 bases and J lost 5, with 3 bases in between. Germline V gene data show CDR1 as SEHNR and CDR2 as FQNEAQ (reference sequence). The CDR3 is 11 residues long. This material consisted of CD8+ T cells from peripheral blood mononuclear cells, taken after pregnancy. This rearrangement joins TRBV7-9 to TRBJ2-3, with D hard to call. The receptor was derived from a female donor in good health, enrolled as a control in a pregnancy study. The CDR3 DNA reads TGTGCCAGCAGCTTCGGAGATACGCAGTATTTT. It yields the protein CASSFGDTQYF.